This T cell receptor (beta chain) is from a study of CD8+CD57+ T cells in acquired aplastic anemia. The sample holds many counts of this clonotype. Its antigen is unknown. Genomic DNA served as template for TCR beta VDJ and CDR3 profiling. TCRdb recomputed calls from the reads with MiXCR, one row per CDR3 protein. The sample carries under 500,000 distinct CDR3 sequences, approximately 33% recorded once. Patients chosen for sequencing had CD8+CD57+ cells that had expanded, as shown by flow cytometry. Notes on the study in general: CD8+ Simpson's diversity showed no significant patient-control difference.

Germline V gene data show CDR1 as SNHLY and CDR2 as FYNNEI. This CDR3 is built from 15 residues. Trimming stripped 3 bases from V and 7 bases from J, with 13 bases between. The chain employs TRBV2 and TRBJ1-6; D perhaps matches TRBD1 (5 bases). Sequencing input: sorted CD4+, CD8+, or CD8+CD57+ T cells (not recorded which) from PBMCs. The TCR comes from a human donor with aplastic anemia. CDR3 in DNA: TGTGCCAGCAGTGATCCCCGTGGGGGGAATTCACCCCTCCACTTT. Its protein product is CASSDPRGGNSPLHF.